This T cell receptor beta chain is from a study of blood T cell repertoires in COVID-19. The wider study: Acute and convalescent COVID-19 samples came from the United States, Italy and Spain.

V lost 0 bases and J lost 3, with 9 bases in between. The CDR3 length is 15 residues. Germline V lookup: CDR1 LGHNA, CDR2 YNFKEQ. Profiling relied on immunoSEQ multiplex PCR, and the TCRdb table lists in-frame clones only, not all of them. Among some 190,000 clones listed, 70% to 90% were seen once. The clonotype comes from a woman aged 40 to 50 who had recovered from COVID-19. The sequenced sample consisted of peripheral blood. The V gene is TRBV4-2, the J gene TRBJ2-4; D not resolved. The CDR3 reads CASSQDQVSKNIQYF. The CDR3 DNA reads TGTGCCAGCAGCCAAGATCAAGTCAGCAAAAACATTCAGTACTTC.